These 31 T cell receptor beta chains were all obtained from the same sample, sequenced in a study of cytomegalovirus exposure and HLA in healthy donors. The primer mix had 60 Vbeta and 13 Jbeta primers. TCRdb's copy holds only in-frame clones and misses some; the assay was immunoSEQ multiplex PCR. The sample includes about 160,000 clones, roughly 80% of them seen just once. Input material: PBMCs. These receptor sequences come from a male donor in good health and CMV-seropositive.

The CDR3 region is CASTPSGGTNEKLFF. As DNA, the CDR3 is TGTGCCAGCACCCCATCCGGGGGAACTAATGAAAAACTGTTTTTT. V usage is TRBV6-1 and J usage is TRBJ1-4; a possible D gene is TRBD1 (5 bases). The CDR3 consists of 15 residues. Germline CDR1 MNHNS, CDR2 SASEGT. The V end lost 7 bases, the J end lost 1 base, and 13 bases lay between the germline ends.

The rearrangement links TRBV28 to TRBJ1-4; 8 bases are shared with TRBD1. Per germline, CDR1 MDHEN and CDR2 SYDVKM. J was trimmed by 7 bases and V by 6 bases; bases with no gene match: 19. This CDR3 comprises 18 residues. The CDR3 loop reads CASREPGPGGYAGEKLFF. Written as DNA, the CDR3 is TGTGCCAGCAGAGAACCGGGTCCAGGGGGCTATGCGGGTGAAAAACTGTTTTTT.

The chain links TRBV30 to TRBJ2-7; 7 bases are shared with TRBD1. Germline V lookup: CDR1 GTSNPN, CDR2 SVGIG (reference sequence). This CDR3 is built from 15 residues. Unmatched junction bases numbered 10, after V lost 3 bases and J lost 2 bases. The CDR3 nucleotides are TGTGCCTGGAGCTTCCGGGGAACAGGGGCCTACGAGCAGTACTTC. Its translation is CAWSFRGTGAYEQYF.

CDR3 nucleotides: TGTGCCAGCAGCTTCAACAGGGAAACTGAAGCTTTCTTT. Protein product: CASSFNRETEAFF. V and J are TRBV11-3 and TRBJ1-1, with D maybe TRBD1 (6 bases). There are 13 residues in the CDR3. In germline, CDR1 is SGHNT, CDR2 YENEEA. Trimming removed 3 bases from V and 5 bases from J, with 10 bases in between.

The chain carries TRBV11-2 and TRBJ2-1; TRBD2 aligns across 9 bases. Looked up from germline, CDR1 is SGHAT and CDR2 is FQNNGV. V shed 6 bases and J 7 bases; nucleotides not matched to a gene: 7. The length of the CDR3 is 14 residues. CDR3 nucleotides: TGTGCCAGCAGTTCCCTAGCGGGGAGGAATGAGCAGTTCTTC. Protein sequence: CASSSLAGRNEQFF. Together with reference TRBV11-2 and TRBJ2-1, the CDR3 gives the full variable domain: EAGVAQSPRYKIIEKRQSVAFWCNPISGHATLYWYQQILGQGPKLLIQFQNNGVVDDSQLPKDRFSAERLKGVDSTLKIQPAKLEDSAVYLCASSSLAGRNEQFFGPGTRLTVL.

The sample holds a few counts of this clone. The rearrangement links TRBV19 to TRBJ1-1; unclear D gene. Germline V gene sequence: CDR1 LNHDA, CDR2 SQIVND (reference sequence). The V gene lost 6 bases and the J gene lost 0 bases, with 8 bases spanning the gap. The CDR3 extends over 13 amino acids. CDR3 residues: CASRIAVNTEAFF. DNA for the CDR3: TGTGCCAGTAGGATCGCGGTGAACACTGAAGCTTTCTTT.

The chain carries TRBV9 and TRBJ1-1; tentatively, D is TRBD1 (5 bases). This CDR3 is built from 13 residues. Germline values: CDR1 SGDLS, CDR2 YYNGEE. V gave up 5 bases and J gave up 5 bases, with 13 bases separating them. CDR3: CASSPGGWTEAFF. CDR3 nucleotides: TGTGCCAGCAGTCCTGGGGGGTGGACTGAAGCTTTCTTT.

The chain combines TRBV6-6 with TRBJ2-5; possibly TRBD1 for D (6 bases). CDR3 length: 14 amino acids. CDR1 and CDR2 from the germline V gene are MNHNY and SVGAGI (reference sequence). The V gene lost 5 bases and the J gene lost 2 bases, with 12 bases spanning the gap. In nucleotides, the CDR3 is TGTGCCAGCAGTCCATCCCAGGGGCAAGAGACCCAGTACTTC. Its translation: CASSPSQGQETQYF.

This clone occurred once. The chain recombines TRBV15 with TRBJ2-6; TRBD2 matches 7 bases. The CDR3 length is 17 residues. The germline V gene has CDR1 LNHNV and CDR2 YYDKDF (reference sequence). After removal of 5 bases from V and 0 bases from J, the junction contained 7 bases not matched to a gene. The CDR3 sequence: CATSLRLASSGANVLTF. Here the CDR3 DNA reads TGTGCCACCAGCCTGAGACTAGCTAGCTCTGGGGCCAACGTCCTGACTTTC. The complete variable domain, with remaining parts taken from reference TRBV15 and TRBJ2-6, reads DAMVIQNPRYQVTQFGKPVTLSCSQTLNHNVMYWYQQKSSQAPKLLFHYYDKDFNNEADTPDNFQSRRPNTSFCFLDIRSPGLGDTAMYLCATSLRLASSGANVLTFGAGSRLTVL.

The CDR3 loop is CASSTVGGTEAFF. DNA of the CDR3: TGTGCCAGTAGTACCGTGGGGGGGACTGAAGCTTTCTTT. The chain uses TRBV19 and TRBJ1-1; weak D call: TRBD1 (5 bases). Trimming left V 4 bases short and J 5 bases short, with 11 bases between. CDR3 size: 13 residues. CDR1 LNHDA and CDR2 SQIVND come from the germline V gene (reference sequence).

J is TRBJ2-2 and V is TRBV27; a possible D gene is TRBD2 (6 bases). The ends were cut back, 3 bases at V and 5 bases at J, with 13 bases in the middle. Germline V gene data show CDR1 as MNHEY and CDR2 as SMNVEV (reference sequence). The CDR3 contains 15 residues. Here the CDR3 reads CASSFGGSATGELFF. Here the CDR3 DNA reads TGTGCCAGCAGTTTCGGGGGTTCCGCGACCGGGGAGCTGTTTTTT.

The chain joins TRBV2 to TRBJ2-2, with 8 bases fitting TRBD1. Germline V gene lookup returns CDR1 SNHLY and CDR2 FYNNEI. J lost 6 bases, V lost 6 bases, and 9 bases had no gene match. The CDR3 spans 15 residues. The CDR3 bases are TGTGCCAGCAGAATCGGGACAGGAATCTCCGGGGAGCTGTTTTTT. It translates to CASRIGTGISGELFF. Drawing the rest from reference TRBV2 and TRBJ2-2, the complete variable domain is EPEVTQTPSHQVTQMGQEVILRCVPISNHLYFYWYRQILGQKVEFLVSFYNNEISEKSEIFDDQFSVERPDGSNFTLKIRSTKLEDSAMYFCASRIGTGISGELFFGEGSRLTVL.

The V call is TRBV27, the J call TRBJ2-7; D possibly corresponds to TRBD2 (5 bases). The V and J ends lost 4 bases and 3 bases respectively, with 16 bases between them. The CDR3 has 15 residues. Germline CDR1 MNHEY, CDR2 SMNVEV (reference sequence). CDR3: CASSSGSFPIYEQYF. In DNA form, the CDR3 reads TGTGCCAGCAGTTCGGGATCTTTCCCCATCTACGAGCAGTACTTC.

The chain has TRBV21-1 and TRBJ1-2. TRBV21-1 is termed a pseudogene. This CDR3 is 16 amino acids long. The CDR3 DNA follows: TGTGCCAGCAGCAATGGATTTTCGGCGGGGGCCTATGGCTACACCTTC. Its translation: CASSNGFSAGAYGYTF.

This clone was found a few times. The chain combines TRBV15 with TRBJ1-1; D is undetermined. The germline V and J ends were trimmed by 1 base and 1 base, with 7 bases remaining between them. From germline, CDR1 is LNHNV and CDR2 YYDKDF (reference sequence). The CDR3 is 14 amino acids. CDR3 in amino acids: CATSRASGNTEAFF. CDR3 bases: TGTGCCACCAGCAGAGCATCGGGGAACACTGAAGCTTTCTTT.

The V gene is TRBV19, the J gene TRBJ1-1; the match to TRBD1 covers 8 bases. The CDR3 runs to 13 residues. The germline CDR1 and CDR2 sequences are LNHDA and SQIVND (reference sequence). The V gene end was trimmed by 8 bases and the J gene end by 1 base; junction bases not matched to a gene: 3. CDR3 in amino acids: CASLGQGNTEAFF. The DNA for the CDR3 is TGTGCCAGTTTAGGACAGGGGAACACTGAAGCTTTCTTT.

V is TRBV19 and J is TRBJ2-2; TRBD1 matches 7 bases. Unmatched junction bases numbered 13, after V lost 6 bases and J lost 3 bases. Germline V gene data show CDR1 as LNHDA and CDR2 as SQIVND (reference sequence). The CDR3 loop spans 17 amino acids. CDR3 sequence reads: CASRGFQGEGYTGELFF. Here the CDR3 DNA reads TGTGCCAGTAGGGGGTTTCAGGGGGAAGGGTACACCGGGGAGCTGTTTTTT.

The DNA for the CDR3 is TGTGCCAGCAGTTTAGTCGGGAGTTACTCCTACGAGCAGTACTTC. It yields the protein CASSLVGSYSYEQYF. The chain links TRBV28 to TRBJ2-7; D is possibly TRBD2 (6 bases). Trimming took off 2 bases at V and 0 bases at J, with 11 bases between the two ends. The CDR3 contains 15 residues. Germline V gene lookup returns CDR1 MDHEN and CDR2 SYDVKM.

V and J are TRBV4-3 and TRBJ2-1; D possibly corresponds to TRBD2 (6 bases). Trimming stripped 4 bases from V and 7 bases from J, with 17 bases between. The germline V gene encodes CDR1 LGHNA and CDR2 YSLEER. This CDR3 comprises 15 residues. The CDR3 DNA reads TGCGCCAGCAGCCCCGAAGGGCGGGACGGGAATGAGCAGTTCTTC. This sequence encodes CASSPEGRDGNEQFF.

This chain links TRBV30 with TRBJ2-3; D remains unclear. The CDR3 is made up of 12 amino acids. Germline V gene data show CDR1 as GTSNPN and CDR2 as SVGIG (reference sequence). The germline V and J ends were trimmed by 3 bases and 10 bases, with 14 bases remaining between them. CDR3 protein: CAWRQTGGPQYF. In DNA, the CDR3 is TGTGCCTGGAGGCAGACTGGCGGTCCGCAGTATTTT. Looking up the rest from reference TRBV30 and TRBJ2-3 gives the full variable domain: SQTIHQWPATLVQPVGSPLSLECTVEGTSNPNLYWYRQAAGRGLQLLFYSVGIGQISSEVPQNLSASRPQDRQFILSSKKLLLSDSGFYLCAWRQTGGPQYFGPGTRLTVL.

The chain links TRBV10-1 to TRBJ1-1, with D perhaps TRBD1 (5 bases). This CDR3 is 14 amino acids long. The ends were cut back, 2 bases at V and 4 bases at J, with 11 bases in the middle. Germline CDR1 reads WNHNN; CDR2 reads SYGVQD (reference sequence). The CDR3 DNA reads TGCGCCAGCAGTGAGAAGGGGTCCGGCACTGAAGCTTTCTTT. Its translation is CASSEKGSGTEAFF.

V usage is TRBV4-1 and J usage is TRBJ2-1, with a possible D match to TRBD1 (7 bases). The CDR3 length is 16 residues. Germline values: CDR1 MGHRA, CDR2 YSYEKL. Trimming pared 6 bases from V and 4 bases from J, leaving 19 bases between. CDR3 sequence: CASRGGAGTKYNEQFF. The CDR3 DNA follows: TGCGCCAGCAGAGGGGGCGCGGGAACCAAGTACAATGAGCAGTTCTTC.

As to this clone: The junction and the germline gene differ at one end; a read error may be behind it. The chain combines TRBV11-2 with TRBJ2-7; 8 nucleotides match TRBD1. Germline values: CDR1 SGHAT, CDR2 FQNNGV. CDR3 length: 12 amino acids. The CDR3 DNA is TGTGCCAGCAGCCAAACCGGGACAGGACCCCTCTTC. It encodes CASSQTGTGPLF.

J is TRBJ2-1 and V is TRBV5-4; the match to TRBD1 covers 10 bases. From germline, CDR1 is SGHNT and CDR2 YYREEE (reference sequence). This CDR3 spans 15 amino acids. V lost 2 bases to trimming and J lost 4 bases; unmatched junction nucleotides: 3. The CDR3 loop is CASSLRDRGYNEQFF. The CDR3 DNA is TGTGCCAGCAGCTTAAGGGACAGGGGTTACAATGAGCAGTTCTTC.

V and J are TRBV7-7 and TRBJ2-5; 8 nucleotides line up with TRBD2. The J call may be faulty, since TRBJ2-7 better matches the DNA end. This CDR3 region has 15 residues. The germline gives CDR1 SSHAT, CDR2 FNYEAQ (reference sequence). The CDR3 protein is CASSLASGDSYEQYF. In DNA form, the CDR3 reads TGTGCCAGCAGCTTAGCTAGCGGGGACTCCTACGAGCAGTACTTC.

The chain couples TRBV18 to TRBJ1-1; no firm D call. Trimming took off 2 bases at V and 1 base at J, with 5 bases between the two ends. Germline V lookup: CDR1 KGHSH, CDR2 LQKENI. This CDR3 has 13 residues. The CDR3 protein is CASSPNTNTEAFF. DNA for the CDR3: TGTGCCAGCTCACCAAACACGAACACTGAAGCTTTCTTT.

The chain uses TRBV11-2 and TRBJ1-1, with D maybe TRBD1 (5 bases). The germline gives CDR1 SGHAT, CDR2 FQNNGV. The CDR3 sequence is 15 residues long. Deletions cut 4 bases from V and 7 bases from J, with 19 bases between. The CDR3 DNA follows: TGTGCCAGCAGCTCGGGGGTAGGGGACCGCGTTGAAGCTTTCTTT. Its protein is CASSSGVGDRVEAFF.

This chain connects TRBV30 to TRBJ2-6, with 8 bases that match TRBD2. The junction had 5 bases not matched to a gene; V was cut back by 0 bases and J by 4 bases. Looked up from germline, CDR1 is GTSNPN and CDR2 is SVGIG (reference sequence). This CDR3 contains 16 residues. The CDR3 DNA is TGTGCCTGGAGTGTCCGGGGGGGGGTGGGGGCCAACGTCCTGACTTTC. Protein product: CAWSVRGGVGANVLTF.

The CDR3 region has the DNA TGTGCCAGCAGTGAAGCGCGGTGGGGGGGAGAACAGTACTTC. As protein: CASSEARWGGEQYF. V is TRBV6-1 and J is TRBJ2-5, with 7 bases aligning to TRBD2. The J segment lost 11 bases and the V segment lost 0 bases, leaving 9 bases of the junction unmatched. The CDR3 spans 14 residues. Germline lookup yields CDR1 MNHNS and CDR2 SASEGT.

The rearrangement links TRBV5-4 to TRBJ1-1, with 8 bases matching TRBD1. Germline CDR1 and CDR2: SGHNT and YYREEE (reference sequence). The CDR3 is 16 amino acids. Trimming removed 4 bases from V and 3 bases from J; junction bases left unmatched: 11. Written as DNA, the CDR3 is TGTGCCAGCAGCGGGGCCCAGGGGGCTGTGCACACTGAAGCTTTCTTT. Its translation: CASSGAQGAVHTEAFF. The complete variable domain, with remaining parts taken from reference TRBV5-4 and TRBJ1-1, reads ETGVTQSPTHLIKTRGQQVTLRCSSQSGHNTVSWYQQALGQGPQFIFQYYREEENGRGNFPPRFSGLQFPNYSSELNVNALELDDSALYLCASSGAQGAVHTEAFFGQGTRLTVV.

The chain is built from TRBV27 and TRBJ2-5; perhaps TRBD1 as D (6 bases). With 2 bases removed from V and 7 bases from J, the gap between germline ends came to 14 bases. The CDR3 spans 14 residues. The V gene's germline CDR1 is MNHEY and CDR2 SMNVEV (reference sequence). The CDR3 region is CASSLPDRLGTQYF. As DNA, the CDR3 is TGTGCCAGCAGTTTACCTGACAGGTTAGGGACCCAGTACTTC.